The clone carrying this T cell receptor beta chain was recorded many times. Its antigen is not known. Each diagnosis drew on symptoms, thyroxine, TRAb, thyroid ultrasound and orbital computed tomography findings. RNA transcripts were the template for amplifying TCR beta CDR3 regions. TCR CDR3 regions were first amplified by RT-PCR with HTBI primers. TCRdb re-derived calls from the multiplex PCR reads in MiXCR, one entry per CDR3 protein. The repertoire includes fewer than 450,000 distinct CDR3 sequences, around 15% of them detected once, and about 21% sits in the top ten. This entry comes from a study of T cells in Graves' hyperthyroidism and ophthalmopathy. Study-wide context: Pretreatment peripheral blood was obtained at initial diagnosis.

Study results and limitations: A model of 13 V-J pairs discriminated ophthalmopathy from stable hyperthyroidism.

Input material: blood. The origin of this receptor is a woman aged 55 to 70 with Graves' ophthalmopathy.

This chain's CDR3 is CASSWGQGATEAFF. The CDR3 DNA reads TGTGCCAGCAGTTGGGGACAGGGAGCCACTGAAGCTTTCTTT. This chain links TRBV12-3 or TRBV12-4 with TRBJ1-1, with 9 bases fitting TRBD1. Trimming cost V 4 bases and J 4 bases; bases outside gene matches: 4. The CDR3 runs 14 residues.